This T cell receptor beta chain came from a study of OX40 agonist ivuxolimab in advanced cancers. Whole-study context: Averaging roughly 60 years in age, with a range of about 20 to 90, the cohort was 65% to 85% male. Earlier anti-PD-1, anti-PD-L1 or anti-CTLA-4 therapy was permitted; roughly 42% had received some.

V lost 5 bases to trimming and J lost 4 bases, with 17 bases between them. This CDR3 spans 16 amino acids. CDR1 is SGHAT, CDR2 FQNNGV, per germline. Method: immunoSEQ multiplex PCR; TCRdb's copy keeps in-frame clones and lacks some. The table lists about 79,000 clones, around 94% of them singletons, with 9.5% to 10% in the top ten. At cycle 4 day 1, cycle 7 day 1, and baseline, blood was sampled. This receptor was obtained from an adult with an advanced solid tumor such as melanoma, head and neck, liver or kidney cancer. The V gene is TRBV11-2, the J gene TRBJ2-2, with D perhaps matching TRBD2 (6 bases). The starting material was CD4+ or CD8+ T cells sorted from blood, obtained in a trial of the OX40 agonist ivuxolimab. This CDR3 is CASSLLAGGITGELFF. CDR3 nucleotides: TGTGCCAGCAGCCTCCTGGCTGGAGGGATCACCGGGGAGCTGTTTTTT. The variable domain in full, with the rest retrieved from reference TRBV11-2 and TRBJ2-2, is EAGVAQSPRYKIIEKRQSVAFWCNPISGHATLYWYQQILGQGPKLLIQFQNNGVVDDSQLPKDRFSAERLKGVDSTLKIQPAKLEDSAVYLCASSLLAGGITGELFFGEGSRLTVL.